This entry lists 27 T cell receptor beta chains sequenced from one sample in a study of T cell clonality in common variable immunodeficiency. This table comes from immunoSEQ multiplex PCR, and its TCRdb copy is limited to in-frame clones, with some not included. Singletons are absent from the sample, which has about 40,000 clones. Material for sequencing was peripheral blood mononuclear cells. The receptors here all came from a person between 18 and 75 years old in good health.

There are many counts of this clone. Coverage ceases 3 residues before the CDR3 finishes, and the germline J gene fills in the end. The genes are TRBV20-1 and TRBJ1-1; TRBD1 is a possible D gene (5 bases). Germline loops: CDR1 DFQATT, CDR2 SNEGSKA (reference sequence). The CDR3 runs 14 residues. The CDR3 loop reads CSARVKERERGAFF. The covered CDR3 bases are TGCAGTGCTAGAGTAAAGGAGCGAGAGAGGGGA.

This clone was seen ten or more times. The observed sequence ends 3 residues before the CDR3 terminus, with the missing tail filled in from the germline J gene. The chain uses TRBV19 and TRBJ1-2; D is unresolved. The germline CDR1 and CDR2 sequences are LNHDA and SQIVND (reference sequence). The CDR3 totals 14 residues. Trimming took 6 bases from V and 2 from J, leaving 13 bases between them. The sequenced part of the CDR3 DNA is TGTGCCAGTAGATTGGAGGATAGCAACTATGGC. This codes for CASRLEDSNYG. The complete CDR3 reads CASRLEDSNYGYTF.

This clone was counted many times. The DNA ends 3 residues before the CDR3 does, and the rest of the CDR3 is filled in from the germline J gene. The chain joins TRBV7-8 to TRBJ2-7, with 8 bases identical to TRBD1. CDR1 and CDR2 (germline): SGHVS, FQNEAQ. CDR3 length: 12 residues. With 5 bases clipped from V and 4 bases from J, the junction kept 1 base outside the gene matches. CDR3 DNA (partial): TGTGCCAGCAGCCACAGGGGGTACGAG. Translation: CASSHRGYE. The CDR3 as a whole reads CASSHRGYEQYF.

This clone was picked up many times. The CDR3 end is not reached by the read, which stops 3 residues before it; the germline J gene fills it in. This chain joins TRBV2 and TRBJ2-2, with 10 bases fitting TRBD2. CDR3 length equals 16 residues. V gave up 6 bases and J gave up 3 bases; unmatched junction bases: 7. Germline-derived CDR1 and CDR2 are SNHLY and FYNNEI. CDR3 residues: CASRPRTSGYTGELFF. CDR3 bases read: TGTGCCAGCAGGCCTAGGACTAGCGGCTACACCGGGGAG. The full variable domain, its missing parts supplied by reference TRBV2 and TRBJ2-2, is EPEVTQTPSHQVTQMGQEVILRCVPISNHLYFYWYRQILGQKVEFLVSFYNNEISEKSEIFDDQFSVERPDGSNFTLKIRSTKLEDSAMYFCASRPRTSGYTGELFFGEGSRLTVL.

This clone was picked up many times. The part of the CDR3 DNA that was read is TGTGCCAGCAGCGCAACGCCTAGTCGCGAG. It codes for CASSATPSRE. The whole CDR3 sequence is CASSATPSREQYF. V usage is TRBV7-3 and J usage is TRBJ2-7; D uncertain. The read halts 3 residues ahead of the CDR3 end, with the missing end drawn from the germline J gene. The germline gives CDR1 SGHTA, CDR2 FQGTGA. The CDR3 totals 13 residues. V was cut by 5 bases and J by 6 bases, with 14 bases left in between.

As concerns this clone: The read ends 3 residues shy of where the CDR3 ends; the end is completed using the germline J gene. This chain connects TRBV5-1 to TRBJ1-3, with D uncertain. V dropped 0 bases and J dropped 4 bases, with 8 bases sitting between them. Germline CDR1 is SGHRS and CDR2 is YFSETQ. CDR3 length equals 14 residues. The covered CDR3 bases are TGCGCCAGCAGCTTGGGGGCACAAGGAAACACC. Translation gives CASSLGAQGNT. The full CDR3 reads CASSLGAQGNTIYF.

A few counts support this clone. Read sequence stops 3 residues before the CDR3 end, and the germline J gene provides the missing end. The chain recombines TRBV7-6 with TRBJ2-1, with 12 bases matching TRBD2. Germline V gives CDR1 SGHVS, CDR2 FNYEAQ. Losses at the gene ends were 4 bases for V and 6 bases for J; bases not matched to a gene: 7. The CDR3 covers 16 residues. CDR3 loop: CASSSDLAGGSNEQFF. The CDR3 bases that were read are TGTGCCAGCAGCTCGGATCTAGCGGGAGGGTCCAATGAG.

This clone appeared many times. The CDR3 DNA, read in part, is TGTGCCAGTAGGCGGACAGGGCAAGAGACC. Protein product: CASRRTGQET. The complete CDR3 reads CASRRTGQETQYF. The rearrangement uses TRBV19 and TRBJ2-5; TRBD1 matches 8 bases. Sequencing ends 3 residues short of the CDR3 end; the germline J gene provides the rest. The V segment lost 6 bases and the J segment 2 bases; nucleotides outside the gene matches: 2. This CDR3 spans 13 amino acids. Germline V gene data show CDR1 as LNHDA and CDR2 as SQIVND (reference sequence).

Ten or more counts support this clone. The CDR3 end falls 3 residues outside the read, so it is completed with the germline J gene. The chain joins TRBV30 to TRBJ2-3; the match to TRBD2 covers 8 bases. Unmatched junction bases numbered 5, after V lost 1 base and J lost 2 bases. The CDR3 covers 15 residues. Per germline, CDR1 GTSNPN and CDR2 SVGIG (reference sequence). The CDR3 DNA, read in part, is TGTGCCTGGAGTGGGCCAGCGGGGGACACAGATACG. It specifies CAWSGPAGDTDT. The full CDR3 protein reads CAWSGPAGDTDTQYF.

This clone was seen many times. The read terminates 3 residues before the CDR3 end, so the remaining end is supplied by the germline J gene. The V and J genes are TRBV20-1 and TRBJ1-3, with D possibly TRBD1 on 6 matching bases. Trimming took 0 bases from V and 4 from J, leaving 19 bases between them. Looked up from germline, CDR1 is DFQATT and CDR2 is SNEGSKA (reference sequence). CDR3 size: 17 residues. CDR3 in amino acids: CSARDPGQRLPGNTIYF. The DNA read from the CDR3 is TGCAGTGCTAGAGACCCCGGACAGAGACTACCCGGAAACACC.

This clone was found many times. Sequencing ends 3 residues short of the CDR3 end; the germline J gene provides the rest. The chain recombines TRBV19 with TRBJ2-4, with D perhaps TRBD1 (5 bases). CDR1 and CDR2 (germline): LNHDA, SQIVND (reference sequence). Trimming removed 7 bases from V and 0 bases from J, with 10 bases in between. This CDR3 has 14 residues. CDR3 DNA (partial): TGTGCCAGTACCACAACAGGAGCCAAAAACATT. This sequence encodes CASTTTGAKNI. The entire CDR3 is CASTTTGAKNIQYF.

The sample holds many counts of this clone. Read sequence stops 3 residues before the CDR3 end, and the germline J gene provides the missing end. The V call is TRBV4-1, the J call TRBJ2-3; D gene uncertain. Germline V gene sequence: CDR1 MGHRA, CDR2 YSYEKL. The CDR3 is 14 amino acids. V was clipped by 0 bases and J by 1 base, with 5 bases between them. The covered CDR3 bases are TGCGCCAGCAGCCAAGAAAAGCGCACAGATACG. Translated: CASSQEKRTDT. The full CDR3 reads CASSQEKRTDTQYF.

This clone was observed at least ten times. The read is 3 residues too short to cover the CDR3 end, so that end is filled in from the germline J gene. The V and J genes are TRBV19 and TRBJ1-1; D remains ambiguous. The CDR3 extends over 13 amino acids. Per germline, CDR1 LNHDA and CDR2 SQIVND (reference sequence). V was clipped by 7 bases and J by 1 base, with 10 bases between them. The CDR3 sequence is CASNWQENTEAFF. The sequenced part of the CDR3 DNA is TGTGCCAGTAATTGGCAGGAGAACACTGAA. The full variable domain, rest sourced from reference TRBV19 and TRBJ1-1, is DGGITQSPKYLFRKEGQNVTLSCEQNLNHDAMYWYRQDPGQGLRLIYYSQIVNDFQKGDIAEGYSVSREKKESFPLTVTSAQKNPTAFYLCASNWQENTEAFFGQGTRLTVV.

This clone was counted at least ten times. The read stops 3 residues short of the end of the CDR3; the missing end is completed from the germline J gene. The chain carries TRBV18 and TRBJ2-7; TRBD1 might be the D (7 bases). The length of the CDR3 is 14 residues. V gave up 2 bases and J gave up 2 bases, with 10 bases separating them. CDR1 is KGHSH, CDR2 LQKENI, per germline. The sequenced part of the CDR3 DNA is TGTGCCAGCTCACCAGCGGGACAGCCCTACGAG. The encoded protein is CASSPAGQPYE. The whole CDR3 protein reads CASSPAGQPYEQYF.

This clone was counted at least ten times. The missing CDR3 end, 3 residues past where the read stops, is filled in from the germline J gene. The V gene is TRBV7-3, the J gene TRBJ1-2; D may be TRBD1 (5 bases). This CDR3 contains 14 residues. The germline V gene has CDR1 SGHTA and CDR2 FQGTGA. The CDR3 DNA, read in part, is TGTGCCAGCAGCTTAGTAGGGGATAACGTCGGC. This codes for CASSLVGDNVG. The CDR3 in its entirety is CASSLVGDNVGYTF.

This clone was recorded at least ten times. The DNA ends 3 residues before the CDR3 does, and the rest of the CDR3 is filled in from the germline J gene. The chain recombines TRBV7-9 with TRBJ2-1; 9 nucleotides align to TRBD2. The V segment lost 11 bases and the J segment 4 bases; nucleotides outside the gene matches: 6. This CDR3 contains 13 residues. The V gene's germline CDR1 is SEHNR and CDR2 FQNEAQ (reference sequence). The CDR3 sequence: CAGKAGGYNEQFF. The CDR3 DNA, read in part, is TGTGCCGGGAAGGCGGGAGGGTACAATGAG.

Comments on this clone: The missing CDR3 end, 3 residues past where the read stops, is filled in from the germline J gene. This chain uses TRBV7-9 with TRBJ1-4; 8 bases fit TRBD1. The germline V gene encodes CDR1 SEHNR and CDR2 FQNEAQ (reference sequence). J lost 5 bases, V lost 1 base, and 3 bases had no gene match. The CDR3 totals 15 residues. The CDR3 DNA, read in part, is TGTGCCAGCAGCTTAGGGCAGGGGGCGAATGAAAAA. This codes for CASSLGQGANEK. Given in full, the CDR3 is CASSLGQGANEKLFF.

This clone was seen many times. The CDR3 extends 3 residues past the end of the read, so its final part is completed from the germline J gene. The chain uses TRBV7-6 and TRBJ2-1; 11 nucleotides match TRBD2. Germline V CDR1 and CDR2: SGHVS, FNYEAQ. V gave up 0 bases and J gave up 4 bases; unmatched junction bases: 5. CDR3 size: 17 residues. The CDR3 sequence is CASSLAPASGGYNEQFF. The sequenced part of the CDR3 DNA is TGTGCCAGCAGCTTAGCCCCCGCTAGCGGGGGGTACAATGAG. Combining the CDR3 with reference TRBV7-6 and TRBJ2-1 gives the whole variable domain GAGVSQSPRYKVTKRGQDVALRCDPISGHVSLYWYRQALGQGPEFLTYFNYEAQQDKSGLPNDRFSAERPEGSISTLTIQRTEQRDSAMYRCASSLAPASGGYNEQFFGPGTRLTVL.

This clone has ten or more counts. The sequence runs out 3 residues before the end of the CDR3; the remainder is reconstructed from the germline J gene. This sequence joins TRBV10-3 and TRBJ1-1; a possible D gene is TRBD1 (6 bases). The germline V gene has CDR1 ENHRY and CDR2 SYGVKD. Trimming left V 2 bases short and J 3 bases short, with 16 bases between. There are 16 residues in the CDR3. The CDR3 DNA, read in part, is TGTGCCATCAGTGAGGCAGACCAGGGGCCGGACACTGAA. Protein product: CAISEADQGPDTE. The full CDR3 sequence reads CAISEADQGPDTEAFF.

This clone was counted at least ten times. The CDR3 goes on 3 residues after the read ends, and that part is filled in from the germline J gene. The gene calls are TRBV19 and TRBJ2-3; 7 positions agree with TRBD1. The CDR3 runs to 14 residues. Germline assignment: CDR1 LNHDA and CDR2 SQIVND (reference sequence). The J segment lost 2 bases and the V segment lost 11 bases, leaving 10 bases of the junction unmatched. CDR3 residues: CACKGTADTDTQYF. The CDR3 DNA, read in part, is TGTGCCTGCAAAGGGACAGCCGACACAGATACG.

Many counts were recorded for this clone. The covered CDR3 bases are TGTGCCAGCAGCGCCGGGACTAGCTCCACCGGGGAG. This sequence encodes CASSAGTSSTGE. Given in full, the CDR3 is CASSAGTSSTGELFF. J is TRBJ2-2 and V is TRBV5-4; 9 bases agree with TRBD2. The CDR3 extends 3 residues past the end of the read, so its final part is completed from the germline J gene. From germline, CDR1 is SGHNT and CDR2 YYREEE (reference sequence). The ends lost 4 bases at V and 4 bases at J; junction bases unmatched: 5. The CDR3 runs 15 residues. The complete variable domain, with remaining parts taken from reference TRBV5-4 and TRBJ2-2, reads ETGVTQSPTHLIKTRGQQVTLRCSSQSGHNTVSWYQQALGQGPQFIFQYYREEENGRGNFPPRFSGLQFPNYSSELNVNALELDDSALYLCASSAGTSSTGELFFGEGSRLTVL.

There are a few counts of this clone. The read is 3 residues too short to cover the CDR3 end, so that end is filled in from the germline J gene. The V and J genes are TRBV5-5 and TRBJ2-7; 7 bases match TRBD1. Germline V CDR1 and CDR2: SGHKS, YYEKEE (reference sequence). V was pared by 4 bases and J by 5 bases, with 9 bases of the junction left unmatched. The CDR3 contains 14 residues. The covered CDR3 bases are TGTGCCAGCAGCCAGGACAGGCTGAGGAACGAG. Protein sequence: CASSQDRLRNE. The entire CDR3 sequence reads CASSQDRLRNEQYF.

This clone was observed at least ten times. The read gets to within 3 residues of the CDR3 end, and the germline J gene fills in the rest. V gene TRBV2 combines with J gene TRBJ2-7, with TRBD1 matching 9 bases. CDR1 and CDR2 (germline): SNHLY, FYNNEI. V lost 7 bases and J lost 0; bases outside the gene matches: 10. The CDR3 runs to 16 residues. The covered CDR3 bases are TGTGCCAGCACCCATGGTAGGACAGGGGTCTCCTACGAG. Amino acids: CASTHGRTGVSYE. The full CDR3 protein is CASTHGRTGVSYEQYF.

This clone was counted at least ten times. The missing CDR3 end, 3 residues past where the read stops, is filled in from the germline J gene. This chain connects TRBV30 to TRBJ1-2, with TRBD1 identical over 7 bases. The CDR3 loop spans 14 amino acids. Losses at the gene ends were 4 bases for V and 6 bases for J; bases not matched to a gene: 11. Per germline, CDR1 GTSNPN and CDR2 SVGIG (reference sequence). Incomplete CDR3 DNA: TGTGCCTGGAAACCGGAGCTAACAGGGGATGGC. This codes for CAWKPELTGDG. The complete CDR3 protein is CAWKPELTGDGYTF.

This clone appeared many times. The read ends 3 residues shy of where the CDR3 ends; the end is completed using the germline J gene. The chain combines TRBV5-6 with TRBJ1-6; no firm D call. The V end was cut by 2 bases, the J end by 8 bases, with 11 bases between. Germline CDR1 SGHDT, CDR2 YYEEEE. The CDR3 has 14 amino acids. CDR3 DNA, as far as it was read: TGTGCCAGCAGCTTTCTAGACCCTGATTCACCC. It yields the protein CASSFLDPDSP. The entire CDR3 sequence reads CASSFLDPDSPLHF.

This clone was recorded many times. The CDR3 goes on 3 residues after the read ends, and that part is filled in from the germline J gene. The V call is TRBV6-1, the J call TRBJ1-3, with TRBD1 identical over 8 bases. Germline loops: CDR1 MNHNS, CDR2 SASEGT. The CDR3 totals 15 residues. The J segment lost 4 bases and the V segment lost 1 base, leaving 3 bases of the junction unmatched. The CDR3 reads CASSEGRGQGNTIYF. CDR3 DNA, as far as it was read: TGTGCCAGCAGTGAAGGCAGGGGGCAAGGAAACACC.

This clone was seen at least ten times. The CDR3 is CASSEARANEKLFF. The CDR3 bases that were read are TGTGCCAGCAGTGAAGCGAGGGCTAATGAAAAA. The chain is built from TRBV6-1 and TRBJ1-4; D not certain. The sequence runs out 3 residues before the end of the CDR3; the remainder is reconstructed from the germline J gene. V gave up 0 bases and J gave up 3 bases, with 5 bases separating them. This CDR3 has 14 residues. Germline CDR1 and CDR2: MNHNS and SASEGT.